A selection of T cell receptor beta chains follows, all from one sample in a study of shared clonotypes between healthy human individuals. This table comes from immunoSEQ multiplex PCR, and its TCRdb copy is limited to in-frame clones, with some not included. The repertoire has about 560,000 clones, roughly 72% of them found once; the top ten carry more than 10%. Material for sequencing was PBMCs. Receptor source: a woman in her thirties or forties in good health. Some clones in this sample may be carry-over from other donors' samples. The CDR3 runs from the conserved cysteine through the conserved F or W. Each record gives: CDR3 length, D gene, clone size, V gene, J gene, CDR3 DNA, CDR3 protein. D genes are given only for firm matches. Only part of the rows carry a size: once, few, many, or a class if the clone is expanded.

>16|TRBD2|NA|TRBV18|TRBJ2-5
TGTGCCAGCTCACCCGGACTAGCGGGAGGTGGAGAGACCCAGTACTTC
CASSPGLAGGGETQYF
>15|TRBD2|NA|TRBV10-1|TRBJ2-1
TGCGCCAGCAGAGCTAGCGGGAGTTCCTACAATGAGCAGTTCTTC
CASRASGSSYNEQFF
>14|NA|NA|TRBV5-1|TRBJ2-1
TGCGCCAGCAGCCCGGAGGCTTCCTACAATGAGCAGTTCTTC
CASSPEASYNEQFF
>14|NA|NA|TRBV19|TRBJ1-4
TGTGCCAGTACTATACTTGGGGCAGGAGAAAAACTGTTTTTT
CASTILGAGEKLFF
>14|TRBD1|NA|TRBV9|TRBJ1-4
TGTGCCAGCAGCACCAGACAGGGTATTGGAAAACTGTTTTTT
CASSTRQGIGKLFF
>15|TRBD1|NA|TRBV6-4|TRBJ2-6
TGTGCCAGCAGCGTTGACAGGGGTGGGGCCAACGTCCTGACTTTC
CASSVDRGGANVLTF
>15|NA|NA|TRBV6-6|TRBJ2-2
TGTGCCAGCAGTCCTACTACCCCGAACACCGGGGAGCTGTTTTTT
CASSPTTPNTGELFF
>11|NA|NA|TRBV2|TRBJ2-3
TGTGCCAGCAGGCGAGCAGATACGCAGTATTTT
CASRRADTQYF
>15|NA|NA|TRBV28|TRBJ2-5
TGTGCCACTACAGGGGTGGGGCTGCGGGGAGAGACCCAGTACTTC
CATTGVGLRGETQYF
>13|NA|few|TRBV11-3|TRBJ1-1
TGTGCCAGCAGCTTATCTGGTGACAGCGAAGCTTTCTTT
CASSLSGDSEAFF
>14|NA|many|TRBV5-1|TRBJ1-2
TGCGCCAGCAGCTTAATACCCTCAGCCTATGGCTACACCTTC
CASSLIPSAYGYTF
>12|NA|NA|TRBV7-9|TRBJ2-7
TGTGCCAGCAGCACAGGGCTGCGCGAGCAGTACTTC
CASSTGLREQYF
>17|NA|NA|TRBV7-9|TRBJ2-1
TGTGCCAGCAGCGACATCCGTCCGGACCGGCGGGGAAATGAGCAGTTCTTC
CASSDIRPDRRGNEQFF
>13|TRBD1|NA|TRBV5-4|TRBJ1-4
TGTGCCAGCAGCCCTGAGACAGGGTTAAAACTGTTTTTT
CASSPETGLKLFF
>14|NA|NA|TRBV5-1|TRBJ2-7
TGCGCCAGCAGCTTGATGCAGGGGGGTTACGAGCAGTACTTC
CASSLMQGGYEQYF
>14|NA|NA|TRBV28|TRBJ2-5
TGTGCCAGCAGTGACCGGGGGTTAAGAGAGACCCAGTACTTC
CASSDRGLRETQYF
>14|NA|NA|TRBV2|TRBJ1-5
TGTGCCAGCAGAGGTCTCCAGGGTCATCAGCCCCAGCATTTT
CASRGLQGHQPQHF
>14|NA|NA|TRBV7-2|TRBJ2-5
TGTGCCAGCAGCTTAGCGGGACGGGGAGAGACCCAGTACTTC
CASSLAGRGETQYF
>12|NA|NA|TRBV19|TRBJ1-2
TGTGCCAGCGGGAAGGTATCCTATGGCTACACCTTC
CASGKVSYGYTF
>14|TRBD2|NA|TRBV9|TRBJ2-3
TGTGCCAGCAGCGATAGCCGGGGGGCAGATACGCAGTATTTT
CASSDSRGADTQYF
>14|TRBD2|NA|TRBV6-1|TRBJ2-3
TGTGCCAGCAGCAGCGGGACTCTCACAGATACGCAGTATTTT
CASSSGTLTDTQYF
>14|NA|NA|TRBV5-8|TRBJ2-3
TGTGCCAGCAGCCCACAGGGAGCCACAGATACGCAGTATTTT
CASSPQGATDTQYF
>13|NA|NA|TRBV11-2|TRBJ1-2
TGTGCCAGCAGCGGTTCCGGAGGCTATGGCTACACCTTC
CASSGSGGYGYTF
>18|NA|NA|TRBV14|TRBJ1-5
TGTGCCAGCAGCCAACGTAGGGACGGGTTCCTGAGCAATCAGCCCCAGCATTTT
CASSQRRDGFLSNQPQHF
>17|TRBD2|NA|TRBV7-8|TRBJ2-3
TGTGCCAGCAGCTTAGGGACTAGCGGGAGTATCACAGATACGCAGTATTTT
CASSLGTSGSITDTQYF
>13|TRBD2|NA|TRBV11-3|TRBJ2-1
TGTGCCAGCAGCTTTAGCGGGAGCGATGAGCAGTTCTTC
CASSFSGSDEQFF
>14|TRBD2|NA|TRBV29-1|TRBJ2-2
TGCAGCGTAAAGCGGGAACTGAACACGGTGGAGCTGTTTTTT
CSVKRELNTVELFF
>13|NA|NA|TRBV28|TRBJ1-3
TGTGCCAGCATCCTAGAGAGGGGAAACACCATATATTTT
CASILERGNTIYF
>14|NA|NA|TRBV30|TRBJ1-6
TGTGCCTGGAGCTCCGGGCTAGTAGGTTCACCCCTCCACTTT
CAWSSGLVGSPLHF
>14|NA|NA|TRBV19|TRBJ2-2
TGTGCCAGTAGATGGGGGTTCGACACCGGGGAGCTGTTTTTT
CASRWGFDTGELFF
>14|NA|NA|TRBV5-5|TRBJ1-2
TGTGCCAGCAGCTCTTACAGTAGGGGCTATGGCTACACCTTC
CASSSYSRGYGYTF
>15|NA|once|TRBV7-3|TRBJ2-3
TGTGCCAGCAGCCCCATTGAGGGGCGCACAGATACGCAGTATTTT
CASSPIEGRTDTQYF
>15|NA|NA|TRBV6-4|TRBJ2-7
TGTGCCAGCAGCCTCAGTCTAGACAAACTGAAAGAGCAGTACTTC
CASSLSLDKLKEQYF
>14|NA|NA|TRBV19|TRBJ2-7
TGTGCCAGTAGTGCCGGGACTGGCTCCTACGAGCAGTACTTC
CASSAGTGSYEQYF
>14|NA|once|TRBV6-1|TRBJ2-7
TGTGCCAGCAGTGAGGCTGGATACCTGACCGAGCAGTACTTC
CASSEAGYLTEQYF
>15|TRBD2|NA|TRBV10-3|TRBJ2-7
TGTGCCATCAGTGAAGGGACTAGCCTAACCTACGAGCAGTACTTC
CAISEGTSLTYEQYF
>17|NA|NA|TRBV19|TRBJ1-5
TGTGCCAGTAGTATAGGGCCGGGACGGAATAGCAATCAGCCCCAGCATTTT
CASSIGPGRNSNQPQHF
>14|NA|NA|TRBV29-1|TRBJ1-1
TGCAGCGTTGAATGGGGAGGGTTGAACACTGAAGCTTTCTTT
CSVEWGGLNTEAFF
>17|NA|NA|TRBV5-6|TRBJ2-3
TGTGCCAGCAGCTTTCGTTCCGGCTTCCTATCGGCTGATACGCAGTATTTT
CASSFRSGFLSADTQYF
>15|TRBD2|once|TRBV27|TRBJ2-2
TGTGCCAGCAGTCTTAGCGGGAGGTACACCGGGGAGCTGTTTTTT
CASSLSGRYTGELFF
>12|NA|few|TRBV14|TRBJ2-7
TGTGCCAGCAGCCAAGACACCTACGAGCAGTACTTC
CASSQDTYEQYF
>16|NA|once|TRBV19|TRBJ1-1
TGTGCCAGTACTCCGTTCGGGGAGGTTCGGGACACTGAAGCTTTCTTT
CASTPFGEVRDTEAFF
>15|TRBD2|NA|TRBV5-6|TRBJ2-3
TGTGCCAGCAGCGCCTCCGGCGGGAGAACAGATACGCAGTATTTT
CASSASGGRTDTQYF
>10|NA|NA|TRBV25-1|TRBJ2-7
TGTGCCAGCAAGGACGGGGAGCAGTACTTC
CASKDGEQYF
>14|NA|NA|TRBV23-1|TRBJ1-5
TGCGCCAGCAGTCTATTATGGGACGGACAGCCCCAGCATTTT
CASSLLWDGQPQHF
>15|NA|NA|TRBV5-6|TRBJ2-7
TGTGCCAGCAGCCGAACTAGGACGGAACCCTACGAGCAGTACTTC
CASSRTRTEPYEQYF
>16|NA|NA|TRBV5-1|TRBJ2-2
TGCGCCAGCAGCCCAGGGAGACAGCTGAACACCGGGGAGCTGTTTTTT
CASSPGRQLNTGELFF
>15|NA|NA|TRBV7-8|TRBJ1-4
TGTGCCAGCAGCCCCCACAGGATCCTAAGTGAAAAACTGTTTTTT
CASSPHRILSEKLFF
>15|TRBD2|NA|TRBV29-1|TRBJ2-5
TGCAGCGTTGAGAGAGGGACTAGCGGCCAAGAGACCCAGTACTTC
CSVERGTSGQETQYF
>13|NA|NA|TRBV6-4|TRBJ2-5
TGTGCCAGCAGCTCGGGGGCTAGGGAGACCCAGTACTTC
CASSSGARETQYF
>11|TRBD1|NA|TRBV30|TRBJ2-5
TGTGCCTGGAGCCCGATGGACAGGATGTACTTC
CAWSPMDRMYF
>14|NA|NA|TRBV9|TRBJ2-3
TGTGCCAGCAGCGTACAGCCCGACACAGATACGCAGTATTTT
CASSVQPDTDTQYF
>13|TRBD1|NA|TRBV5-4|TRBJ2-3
TGTGCCAGCAGGAAGGGACAGGGGGGTACGCAGTATTTT
CASRKGQGGTQYF
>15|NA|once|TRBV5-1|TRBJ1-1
TGCGCCAGCAGCCAGACCCAGGACCTTAACACTGAAGCTTTCTTT
CASSQTQDLNTEAFF
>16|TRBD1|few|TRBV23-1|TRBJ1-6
TGCGCCAGCAGTCAAAATGACAGGGGGCATAATTCACCCCTCCACTTT
CASSQNDRGHNSPLHF
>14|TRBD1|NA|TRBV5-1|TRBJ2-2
TGCGCCAGCAAGACAGGGATTGACACCGGGGAGCTGTTTTTT
CASKTGIDTGELFF
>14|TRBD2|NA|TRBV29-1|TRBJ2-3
TGCAGCGTTGAAAGAGCGGGGGGCACAGATACGCAGTATTTT
CSVERAGGTDTQYF
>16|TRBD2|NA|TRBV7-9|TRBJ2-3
TGTGCCAGCAGCCTCGTGGCTAGCGGATTCACAGATACGCAGTATTTT
CASSLVASGFTDTQYF
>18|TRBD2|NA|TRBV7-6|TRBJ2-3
TGTGCCAGCAGTCCGAGGGCTAGCGGGAGGCCGAGGGACGATACGCAGTATTTT
CASSPRASGRPRDDTQYF
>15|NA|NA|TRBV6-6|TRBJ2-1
TGTGCCAGCAGACTAACCGGACAAACGTACAATGAGCAGTTCTTC
CASRLTGQTYNEQFF